This T cell receptor beta chain was documented in a study of CD8+ T cells in alopecia areata. Sorting from PBMCs produced CD4+ and CD8+ T cells. CDR1 is MNHEY and CDR2 is SMNVEV in the germline V gene (reference sequence). Trimming removed 0 bases from V and 1 base from J; junction bases left unmatched: 1. The length of the CDR3 is 17 residues. Notes on this clone: The antigen is not known.

Findings and caveats of the study: There were also resident alphabeta T cells of normal skin sequenced in scalp samples. Compared with normal scalp, lesional scalp had higher clonality and more expanded CD8+ clones.

cDNA reverse transcribed from extracted RNA served as the sequencing template. TCRdb's table, derived via immunoSEQ multiplex PCR, lists solely in-frame clones and lacks some. Of around 190,000 clones listed, about 56% are singletons. Sample: CD8+ T cells sorted from blood. This chain uses TRBV27 with TRBJ2-2; 11 positions agree with TRBD1. The receptor's source is a human donor in good health. The CDR3 bases are TGTGCCAGCAGTTTATCGGGGACAGGGGGGAACACCGGGGAGCTGTTTTTT. Translated, it gives CASSLSGTGGNTGELFF.